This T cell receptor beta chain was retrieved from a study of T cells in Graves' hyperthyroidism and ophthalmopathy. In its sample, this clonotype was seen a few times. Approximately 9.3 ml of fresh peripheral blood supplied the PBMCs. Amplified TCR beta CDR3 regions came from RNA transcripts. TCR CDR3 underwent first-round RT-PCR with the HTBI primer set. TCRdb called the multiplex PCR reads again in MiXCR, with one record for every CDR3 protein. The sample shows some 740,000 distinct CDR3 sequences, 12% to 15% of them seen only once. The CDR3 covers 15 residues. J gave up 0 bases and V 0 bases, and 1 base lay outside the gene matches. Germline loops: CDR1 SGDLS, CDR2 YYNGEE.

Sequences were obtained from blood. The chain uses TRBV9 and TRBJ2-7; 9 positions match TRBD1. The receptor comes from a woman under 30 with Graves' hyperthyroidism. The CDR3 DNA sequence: TGTGCCAGCAGCGTAGAGACAGGGGGCTCCTACGAGCAGTACTTC. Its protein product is CASSVETGGSYEQYF.